Described below is a single T cell receptor (beta chain) sequence and its context. This sample was included in a study of blood T cell repertoires in COVID-19. The CDR3 length is 13 residues. Germline trimming cut 6 bases from V and 5 bases from J; bases unmatched to any gene: 0. In germline, CDR1 is LGHNT, CDR2 FRNRAP. Study processing details: Counts of nucleated cells, estimated from reference gene primer amplification, were obtained. The method was immunoSEQ multiplex PCR; TCRdb's version includes in-frame clones alone and lacks a portion of them. That table is the source of V, J and clone size, and D and trimming were worked out from the DNA. The profile shows 200,000 to 250,000 clones, around four fifths of them singletons.

Sequenced material: PBMCs or T cells enriched from blood (not recorded which). The chain combines TRBV12-5 with TRBJ2-2, with 10 positions matching TRBD1. The origin of this receptor is a man in his forties who had recovered from COVID-19. The CDR3 loop is CASGGQGTGELFF. The CDR3 nucleotides are TGTGCTAGTGGGGGACAGGGGACCGGGGAGCTGTTTTTT. The full variable domain, rest sourced from reference TRBV12-5 and TRBJ2-2, is DARVTQTPRHKVTEMGQEVTMRCQPILGHNTVFWYRQTMMQGLELLAYFRNRAPLDDSGMPKDRFSAEMPDATLATLKIQPSEPRDSAVYFCASGGQGTGELFFGEGSRLTVL.